This TCR beta chain was profiled in a study of T-cell memory formation after mild COVID-19 (dated by TCRdb to about 2021). Looking at the study overall: TCR sequence clusters from the two donors were largely donor specific. In a couple of donors, T-cell clones that expanded and contracted after mild COVID-19 were followed by sequencing TCRalpha and TCRbeta repertoires longitudinally. Two young, previously healthy adult volunteers, one female and one male, were included in the cohort. Study-wide findings and limitations: Some responding clones were detected in pre-infection memory, which suggested that pre-existing cross-reactive memory T cells had joined the SARS-CoV-2 response. Whether the second-wave clones peaking on day 37 were SARS-CoV-2 specific was not confirmed. The study included only a couple of mild cases, and larger cohorts that include severe cases with pre-infection samples were judged to be necessary. From day 15 to 85, contracting clones showed balanced CD4/CD8 phenotypes, whereas a second wave of clones that expanded from day 15 to 37 leaned towards CD4+. Contracting CD4+ clones were found mainly in CM and EM memory subsets, while CD8+ clones were enriched in EMRA.

V loses 2 bases, J loses 6 bases, and the germline ends lie 8 bases apart. The CDR3 runs 12 amino acids, cysteine and phenylalanine included. Only the CDR3 DNA is retained, 36 bases long and in frame from the first base. The germline V gene supplies CDR1 MNHEY and CDR2 SVGEGT. Sequenced on an Illumina NovaSeq 6000. TCRalpha and TCRbeta cDNA libraries were constructed by 5'RACE with constant-segment primers, with sample barcodes and unique molecular identifiers being introduced. RNA was extracted from every sample with Trizol reagent. Amplification of the libraries took two PCR steps, and the second step added a second sample barcode plus Illumina TruSeq adapters. Sequencing of the libraries was done on an Illumina NovaSeq, producing 2 x 150 bp paired-end reads. Per the original workflow: The reads were demultiplexed and collapsed into UMI-guided consensus sequences using migec v1.2.7. Using mixcr v2.1.11, UMI consensuses were aligned to TRA and TRB V and J templates and then assembled into clonotypes. Expanded or contracted clonotypes were those called significant by both edgeR and NoisET, with noise models trained on biological replicates. For edgeR calls, a false discovery rate-adjusted p below 0.01 and a log2 fold-change threshold of 1 were applied. PCA with hierarchical clustering of max-normalized trajectories of the 1000 most abundant clonotypes was used as exploratory dynamics analysis. Each responding clone was given a CD4 or CD8 phenotype based on the CD4+ and CD8+ repertoires, which had been sequenced separately. TCRdb reprocessed the public reads (quality trimming at Q25 with fastp, clone calling with MiXCR) and kept in-frame beta chains. Each CDR3 protein appears once, grouped with its most common genes and DNA. What appears here as the V and J calls and clone size reflects TCRdb's work, not the paper's. The sample table contains roughly 300,000 distinct CDR3 sequences; only one count was recorded for roughly 15% of them. The top ten clonotypes cover roughly 23% of the sample.

Ficoll-Paque density gradient centrifugation was the method used to isolate PBMCs. This clonotype was observed a handful of times. What antigen it recognizes has not been identified. Nothing much larger sits one base from this clone, and base qualities are not available. Sequencing was performed on PBMCs or a T cell subset sorted from them (not recorded which). The origin of this receptor is a young man who had mild COVID-19 (a few samples of this study predate the infection). The sample titles of this study are shuffled in the database, so cell type and time point are left out; the donor was told from shared clones. This sequence uses TRBV6-2 or TRBV6-3 and TRBJ2-7; the D gene assignment is ambiguous. The sequence in DNA is TGTGCCAGCAGTTACCCCCCCCTCGAGCAGTACTTC. Translated, this is CASSYPPLEQYF.